Shown below are 11 T cell receptor beta chains from a single sample sequenced in a study of T-cell reconstitution after alpha-beta-depleted transplantation in children. Unique molecular identifiers were incorporated into the prepared TCRbeta library. MiXCR, applied by TCRdb to the PCR reads, yields one record per CDR3 protein. There are about 250,000 distinct CDR3 sequences in the sample; 20% to 30% occur only once, and under 5.5% lies in the top ten. The source was PBMCs, mostly from graft donor cells, collected 360 days after TCRalphabeta/CD19-depleted stem cell transplant. The receptors stem from a female patient aged 2-15 years who had a stem cell transplant for congenital amegakaryocytic thrombocytopenia, so the T cells may come from the graft donor.

The CDR3 nucleotides read TGCGCCAGCAGCAAACTGACAGGGGCTGAAGAGACCCAGTACTTC. Protein sequence: CASSKLTGAEETQYF. The gene calls are TRBV5-1 and TRBJ2-5; 8 bases are a match to TRBD1. This CDR3 spans 15 amino acids. The trim removed 4 bases at V and 3 bases at J, leaving 8 bases unmatched. The V gene's germline CDR1 is SGHRS and CDR2 YFSETQ.

The rearrangement uses TRBV7-9 and TRBJ2-2, with TRBD1 matching 8 bases. The CDR3 length is 17 residues. Germline V gives CDR1 SEHNR, CDR2 FQNEAQ (reference sequence). Trimming at V came to 6 bases and at J to 0 bases, leaving 9 bases not matched to a gene. CDR3 nucleotides: TGTGCCAGCAGGTTCTACGTGGACAGGGCGAACACCGGGGAGCTGTTTTTT. Translation: CASRFYVDRANTGELFF.

The J gene is TRBJ2-2, the V gene TRBV12-3 or TRBV12-4, with TRBD1 identical over 8 bases. This CDR3 is built from 19 residues. Trimming cost V 0 bases and J 4 bases; bases outside gene matches: 13. In DNA, the CDR3 is TGTGCCAGCAGTTTAGCGGTCAGGGGGCTAGCAGTGGGCACCGGGGAGCTGTTTTTT. This sequence encodes CASSLAVRGLAVGTGELFF.

CDR3 DNA: TGTGCCAGCAGTACATTAGCGGTTGTTTCGGGGAATGAGCAGTTCTTC. Protein: CASSTLAVVSGNEQFF. The gene calls are TRBV27 and TRBJ2-1; possibly TRBD2 for D (6 bases). The CDR3 is 16 amino acids. Deletions cut 5 bases from V and 7 bases from J, with 21 bases between. CDR1 and CDR2 from the germline V gene are MNHEY and SMNVEV (reference sequence).

In its sample, this clonotype was seen a few times. The gene calls are TRBV6-2 or TRBV6-3 and TRBJ1-2; D unresolved. This CDR3 has 14 residues. V lost 10 bases and J 2 bases, leaving 17 bases between the germline ends. In germline, CDR1 is MNHEY, CDR2 SVGEGT. In DNA, the CDR3 is TGTGCCACCTCCTCAAGGCAGAACAACTATGGCTACACCTTC. This sequence encodes CATSSRQNNYGYTF.

The J gene is TRBJ1-3, the V gene TRBV4-2; D uncertain. Between the trimmed V and J ends, which lost 0 bases and 3 bases, there was a span of 18 bases. In germline, CDR1 is LGHNA, CDR2 YNFKEQ. The length of the CDR3 is 18 residues. Here the CDR3 DNA reads TGTGCCAGCAGCCAAGATCTCGCTGCCGGAGGCTTTGGAAACACCATATATTTT. Its translation: CASSQDLAAGGFGNTIYF.

This clonotype has a handful of counts. This chain joins TRBV3-1 and TRBJ2-2; 10 nucleotides agree with TRBD2. Germline assignment: CDR1 LGHDT and CDR2 YNNKEL (reference sequence). After removal of 1 base from V and 5 bases from J, the junction contained 7 bases not matched to a gene. CDR3 length equals 17 residues. CDR3 coding DNA: TGTGCCAGCAGCCAAGTGTATTCTAGCGGGAGTACCGGGGAGCTGTTTTTT. Protein sequence: CASSQVYSSGSTGELFF.

The V call is TRBV10-3, the J call TRBJ2-7; the D call may be TRBD1 or TRBD2 (5 bases each). V shed 3 bases and J shed 6 bases, with 15 bases lying between them. The CDR3 has 14 amino acids. Germline CDR1 is ENHRY and CDR2 is SYGVKD. CDR3 amino acids: CAISDTPRDGEQYF. The CDR3 nucleotides are TGTGCCATCAGTGACACGCCACGGGACGGCGAGCAGTACTTC.

The rearrangement uses TRBV5-1 and TRBJ2-1; TRBD2 matches at 11 bases. This CDR3 region has 16 residues. The ends lost 0 bases at V and 3 bases at J; junction bases unmatched: 2. The V gene's germline CDR1 is SGHRS and CDR2 YFSETQ. CDR3: CASSLGGLAGYNEQFF. In DNA, the CDR3 is TGCGCCAGCAGCTTGGGAGGACTAGCGGGCTACAATGAGCAGTTCTTC. Together with reference TRBV5-1 and TRBJ2-1, the CDR3 gives the full variable domain: KAGVTQTPRYLIKTRGQQVTLSCSPISGHRSVSWYQQTPGQGLQFLFEYFSETQRNKGNFPGRFSGRQFSNSRSEMNVSTLELGDSALYLCASSLGGLAGYNEQFFGPGTRLTVL.

This clonotype has at least ten counts. J is TRBJ2-1 and V is TRBV29-1; no definite D call. Germline V gene sequence: CDR1 SQVTM, CDR2 ANQGSEA. There are 13 residues in the CDR3. V lost 6 bases to trimming and J lost 4 bases, with 13 bases between them. CDR3 sequence: CSVDTSVYNEQFF. The CDR3 DNA is TGCAGCGTCGATACTTCGGTTTACAATGAGCAGTTCTTC.

The chain uses TRBV7-2 and TRBJ2-7; D is uncertain. The CDR3 totals 14 residues. The V end was cut by 1 base, the J end by 6 bases, with 13 bases between. Germline assignment: CDR1 SGHTA and CDR2 FQGNSA. The CDR3 loop is CASSLVFQTPEQYF. The CDR3 DNA is TGTGCCAGCAGCTTAGTATTCCAAACGCCCGAGCAGTACTTC.